These T cell receptor beta chains were read from a single sample in a study of blood T cell repertoires in COVID-19. Here immunoSEQ multiplex PCR was the method, and the copy in TCRdb shows in-frame clones only, minus some. This sample yields tens of thousands of clones, of which less than 90% are seen a single time; around 3.4% belongs to the top ten. Material: peripheral blood. The source is a man in his fifties or sixties with acute or convalescent COVID-19. CDR3s include the opening cysteine and the closing phenylalanine or tryptophan. The D gene is left open where the match is weak. Expanded clones are given a class, and other clones once, few, many or no size at all.

>16|TRBJ1-2|.|TRBV7-2|once
TGTGCCAGCAGCGGAGGACAGATTTTAGCCAACTATGGCTACACCTTC
CASSGGQILANYGYTF
>14|TRBJ2-1|TRBD2|TRBV11-1|.
TGTGCCAGCAGCCAAGGACTAGCGGGGGGCGAGCAGTTCTTC
CASSQGLAGGEQFF
>14|TRBJ1-1|.|TRBV7-2|.
TGTGCCAGCAGCACGGGACTGCCGAACACTGAAGCTTTCTTT
CASSTGLPNTEAFF
>12|TRBJ1-1|.|TRBV30|.
TGTGCCTGGGCGAGGGAGAACACTGAAGCTTTCTTT
CAWARENTEAFF
>15|TRBJ2-7|TRBD2|TRBV6-5|.
TGTGCCAGCAGTCTTACTAGCGGGAGCACCTACGAGCAGTACTTC
CASSLTSGSTYEQYF
>13|TRBJ2-2|TRBD1|TRBV30|.
TGTGCCGAAGGGACAGTCTCCACCGGGGAGCTGTTTTTT
CAEGTVSTGELFF
>13|TRBJ2-7|.|TRBV7-9|.
TGTGCCAGCAGCTTAGGACAGGTCTACGAGCAGTACTTC
CASSLGQVYEQYF
>18|TRBJ2-7|TRBD1|TRBV29-1|.
TGCAGCGCCTCCCCCTACAGGGGGCCCCTGATGGATCCTAACGAGCAGTACTTC
CSASPYRGPLMDPNEQYF
>14|TRBJ1-6|TRBD1|TRBV5-6|.
TGTGCCAGCAGCTTGTGGACAGGAAATTCACCCCTCCACTTT
CASSLWTGNSPLHF
>14|TRBJ2-7|TRBD1|TRBV10-3|once
TGTGCCACCCTAGGTCGGCAGGGGGCTCAAGAGCAGTACTTC
CATLGRQGAQEQYF